Listed below are T cell receptor beta chains from one sample, sequenced in a study of lymphopenia after photon versus proton radiotherapy. Repertoires were generated with immunoSEQ multiplex PCR, while TCRdb's copy carries only in-frame clones and drops some. The sample holds tens of thousands of clones, around 83% seen once. The specimen was peripheral blood, collected from a patient treated with photon-based radiotherapy. Source of these receptors: a woman aged 45 to 65 with pancreatic cancer. Each CDR3 is given without its conserved first and last residue. The order of the fields is V gene, clone size, J gene, CDR3 protein. The size of a clone is reported for some rows only, either as once, few or many, or as a class for expanded clones.

TRBV6-1	.	TRBJ2-2	ASSELAGGPGELF
TRBV2	.	TRBJ2-7	ASSDPQGKRNTYEQY
TRBV7-2	.	TRBJ2-1	ASSPWPRGSSNEQF
TRBV30	.	TRBJ1-5	AWSVETGGSQPQH
TRBV14	.	TRBJ2-1	ASTLAGVYFEQF
TRBV29-1	.	TRBJ1-5	SVVWAESRYNQPQH
TRBV19	.	TRBJ1-1	ASSIGPRNTEAF
TRBV19	.	TRBJ1-2	ASNRDSASNYGYT
TRBV30	.	TRBJ1-4	AWNPWTVGSEKLF
TRBV4-2	.	TRBJ2-7	ASSHVTSGSKEQY
TRBV4-3	.	TRBJ2-1	ASSQEGQGADEQF
TRBV28	.	TRBJ2-7	ASSGPPTYEQY
TRBV7-2	.	TRBJ1-3	ASSPDRISGNTIY
TRBV11-2	.	TRBJ1-1	ASSPRSRGGLGLLGAF
TRBV19	few	TRBJ1-5	ASSRTGEGGNQPQH